A single sample is the source of the 30 T cell receptor beta chains below, sequenced in a study of shared clonotypes between healthy human individuals. Repertoires were generated with immunoSEQ multiplex PCR, while TCRdb's copy carries only in-frame clones and drops some. The profile shows 950,000 to 1,100,000 clones, roughly 70% of them singletons. The sequenced sample consisted of memory CD4+ T cells sorted from blood. This sample's subset: CD45RA-negative fraction. These receptors all come from a man aged 18 to 29 in good health.

This clone has more than one count but fewer than ten. The chain links TRBV7-2 to TRBJ1-2; perhaps TRBD1 as D (6 bases). From germline, CDR1 is SGHTA and CDR2 FQGNSA. V shed 5 bases and J shed 7 bases, with 14 bases lying between them. This CDR3 contains 13 residues. CDR3 sequence (DNA): TGTGCCAGCAGCCCAGGGGCCGAGGGTGGCTACACCTTC. This codes for CASSPGAEGGYTF.

This sequence joins TRBV5-6 and TRBJ2-4, with D perhaps TRBD2 (6 bases). V shed 2 bases and J shed 7 bases, with 10 bases lying between them. The CDR3 runs to 13 residues. The V gene's germline CDR1 is SGHDT and CDR2 YYEEEE. Written as DNA, the CDR3 is TGTGCCAGCAGCTTCGCCGGGAGCAACATTCAGTACTTC. Protein sequence: CASSFAGSNIQYF.

This chain joins TRBV28 and TRBJ2-7; 9 bases align to TRBD1. The V and J ends lost 6 bases and 0 bases, in that order; junction bases with no gene match: 9. Germline lookup yields CDR1 MDHEN and CDR2 SYDVKM. This CDR3 spans 16 amino acids. CDR3 region: CASSPGTGIGSYEQYF. As DNA, the CDR3 is TGTGCCAGCAGCCCCGGGACAGGGATTGGCTCCTACGAGCAGTACTTC.

This clone was counted once. CDR3 amino acids: CASSPVGGTTYEQYF. For the CDR3, the DNA is TGCGCCAGCAGTCCCGTGGGGGGGACCACCTACGAGCAGTACTTC. The rearrangement joins TRBV5-1 to TRBJ2-7; 7 positions agree with TRBD2. The V and J ends lost 5 bases and 2 bases, in that order; junction bases with no gene match: 10. The germline V gene has CDR1 SGHRS and CDR2 YFSETQ. CDR3 size: 15 residues.

The chain is built from TRBV10-2 and TRBJ1-5; no clear D gene. CDR3 length: 13 amino acids. Germline V gene sequence: CDR1 WSHSY, CDR2 SAAADI. Trimming removed 2 bases at V and 7 bases at J, with 9 bases between. The DNA for the CDR3 is TGCGCCAGCAGTGAGGCCCTTCAACAGCCCCAGCATTTT. Protein sequence: CASSEALQQPQHF.

The chain couples TRBV6-1 to TRBJ1-2, with a possible D match to TRBD1 (5 bases). Germline values: CDR1 MNHNS, CDR2 SASEGT. The CDR3 is made up of 15 amino acids. V shed 0 bases and J shed 4 bases, with 12 bases lying between them. The CDR3 spells CASSEALQGIYGYTF. The CDR3, as DNA: TGTGCCAGCAGTGAAGCGCTTCAGGGTATCTATGGCTACACCTTC.

The chain combines TRBV6-5 with TRBJ1-1; TRBD1 matches 7 bases. CDR3 length: 13 residues. CDR1 MNHEY and CDR2 SVGAGI come from the germline V gene. V dropped 2 bases and J dropped 4; count of bases not matched to a gene: 1. CDR3 region: CASSYHRGTEAFF. The CDR3 bases are TGTGCCAGCAGTTACCACAGGGGCACTGAAGCTTTCTTT.

V and J are TRBV4-2 and TRBJ2-3; 10 nucleotides match TRBD1. CDR3 size: 16 residues. The germline gives CDR1 LGHNA, CDR2 YNFKEQ. V was pared by 4 bases and J by 4 bases, with 8 bases of the junction left unmatched. The CDR3 reads CASSRQGQGSPDTQYF. The CDR3 bases are TGTGCCAGCAGCCGCCAGGGACAGGGGTCACCAGATACGCAGTATTTT.

The chain carries TRBV18 and TRBJ1-3; D unresolved. The CDR3 totals 16 residues. Germline lookup yields CDR1 KGHSH and CDR2 LQKENI. V was shortened by 0 bases and J by 0 bases, with 9 bases between the two germline ends. DNA of the CDR3: TGTGCCAGCTCACCACCCAAGAAGAGCTCTGGAAACACCATATATTTT. This sequence encodes CASSPPKKSSGNTIYF.

The V gene is TRBV29-1, the J gene TRBJ2-2; TRBD1 might be the D (6 bases). Germline CDR1 and CDR2: SQVTM and ANQGSEA. This CDR3 is built from 15 residues. The germline V and J ends were trimmed by 6 bases and 3 bases, with 17 bases remaining between them. The CDR3 bases are TGCAGCGTGAGACTCAGGGGTAACTACACCGGGGAGCTGTTTTTT. Amino acids: CSVRLRGNYTGELFF.

The chain is built from TRBV18 and TRBJ2-7; 8 bases fit TRBD1. The CDR3 contains 15 residues. Trimming cost V 0 bases and J 6 bases; bases outside gene matches: 7. Germline loops: CDR1 KGHSH, CDR2 LQKENI. The CDR3 loop reads CASSPPAAGGIEQYF. The CDR3 DNA reads as TGTGCCAGCTCACCACCCGCCGCAGGGGGCATCGAGCAGTACTTC.

This rearrangement joins TRBV7-2 to TRBJ2-7; D may match TRBD1 or TRBD2 (5 bases each). The CDR3 contains 15 residues. Deletions cut 3 bases from V and 7 bases from J, with 19 bases between. In germline, CDR1 is SGHTA, CDR2 FQGNSA. The CDR3 sequence is CASSLGELTYEEQYF. The CDR3 DNA reads as TGTGCCAGCAGCTTGGGGGAATTAACCTACGAGGAGCAGTACTTC.

Written as DNA, the CDR3 is TGCGCCAGCAGCCGAGGTCTAGGCCCAGATACGCAGTATTTT. Its translation: CASSRGLGPDTQYF. The chain joins TRBV4-1 to TRBJ2-3; D is ambiguous. The CDR3 spans 14 residues. Trimming left V 4 bases short and J 4 bases short, with 12 bases between. Germline values: CDR1 MGHRA, CDR2 YSYEKL.

The chain combines TRBV5-6 with TRBJ2-3, with D possibly being TRBD1 or TRBD2 (5 bases each). Germline CDR1 is SGHDT and CDR2 is YYEEEE. V gave up 5 bases and J gave up 5 bases, with 12 bases separating them. The CDR3 has 13 amino acids. CDR3 residues: CASRTRDRDTQYF. Written as DNA, the CDR3 is TGTGCCAGCAGAACCCGGGACCGAGATACGCAGTATTTT.

Only a few counts were recorded for this clone. The CDR3 spells CATAQGALGNEQFF. CDR3 in DNA: TGTGCCACCGCTCAGGGGGCGCTAGGAAATGAGCAGTTCTTC. The chain combines TRBV2 with TRBJ2-1, with 8 nucleotides matching TRBD1. V shed 10 bases and J 7 bases; nucleotides not matched to a gene: 12. The CDR3 loop spans 14 amino acids. Germline CDR1 SNHLY, CDR2 FYNNEI.

The chain employs TRBV15 and TRBJ2-2; TRBD1 is a possible D gene (5 bases). The CDR3 is 16 amino acids. Between the trimmed V and J ends, which lost 0 bases and 6 bases, there was a span of 14 bases. CDR1 is LNHNV, CDR2 YYDKDF, per germline (reference sequence). The CDR3 spells CATSRDPAGSAGELFF. CDR3 sequence (DNA): TGTGCCACCAGCAGAGATCCCGCAGGGTCGGCCGGGGAGCTGTTTTTT.

The CDR3 sequence: CASSRTGDRGTEAFF. As DNA, the CDR3 is TGCGCCAGCAGCCGAACGGGGGACAGGGGGACTGAAGCTTTCTTT. J is TRBJ1-1 and V is TRBV5-1, with 11 nucleotides matching TRBD1. V gave up 4 bases and J gave up 5 bases; unmatched junction bases: 7. Germline-derived CDR1 and CDR2 are SGHRS and YFSETQ. The CDR3 length is 15 residues.

This clone was counted a few times. V is TRBV6-1 and J is TRBJ2-3, with TRBD1 as a possible D gene (5 bases). Germline loops: CDR1 MNHNS, CDR2 SASEGT. V lost 10 bases and J 4 bases, leaving 18 bases between the germline ends. The CDR3 runs to 14 residues. The DNA of the CDR3 is TGTGCCACCCAAGCAGGGCTGATCCCAGATACGCAGTATTTT. Translated: CATQAGLIPDTQYF.

J is TRBJ2-5 and V is TRBV5-1; D may be TRBD2 (5 bases). The CDR3 extends over 14 amino acids. Trimming left V 4 bases short and J 1 base short, with 11 bases between. Germline V lookup: CDR1 SGHRS, CDR2 YFSETQ. The CDR3 region is CASSPRDPQETQYF. DNA of the CDR3: TGCGCCAGCAGCCCCCGGGATCCCCAAGAGACCCAGTACTTC. Based on the CDR3 plus reference TRBV5-1 and TRBJ2-5, the full variable domain is KAGVTQTPRYLIKTRGQQVTLSCSPISGHRSVSWYQQTPGQGLQFLFEYFSETQRNKGNFPGRFSGRQFSNSRSEMNVSTLELGDSALYLCASSPRDPQETQYFGPGTRLLVL.

This clone showed up many times. This chain joins TRBV5-1 and TRBJ2-3; TRBD2 aligns across 7 bases. From germline, CDR1 is SGHRS and CDR2 YFSETQ. This CDR3 has 18 residues. V shed 5 bases and J 4 bases; nucleotides not matched to a gene: 19. Written as DNA, the CDR3 is TGCGCCAGCAGTCCCCACCTGGCGGGAGTAGGAGGGGCAGATACGCAGTATTTT. Translated: CASSPHLAGVGGADTQYF.

The table lists this clone with a few counts. V is TRBV21-1 and J is TRBJ2-1; the table's D call TRBD2 went unverified against the DNA. TRBV21-1 constitutes a pseudogene. This CDR3 is 20 amino acids long. The CDR3 reads CASSTSHLRAREGGCNEQFF. CDR3 DNA: TGTGCCAGCAGCACAAGTCACCTCCGGGCGCGGGAGGGGGGGTGCAATGAGCAGTTCTTC.

The chain has TRBV18 and TRBJ2-1; 11 nucleotides line up with TRBD2. Per the germline V gene, CDR1 is KGHSH and CDR2 is LQKENI. Trimming took 0 bases from V and 6 from J; bases not matched to a gene: 7. The length of the CDR3 is 17 residues. In DNA, the CDR3 is TGTGCCAGCTCACCACCCGCGGCTAGCGGGAGGTCCAATGAGCAGTTCTTC. Its protein is CASSPPAASGRSNEQFF.

The genes are TRBV2 and TRBJ1-5; 9 bases are shared with TRBD1. Trimming removed 6 bases from V and 6 bases from J; junction bases left unmatched: 9. Per the germline V gene, CDR1 is SNHLY and CDR2 is FYNNEI. This CDR3 has 15 amino acids. CDR3 residues: CASSWGQGGSQPQHF. The CDR3 DNA reads TGTGCCAGCAGCTGGGGACAGGGAGGCAGTCAGCCCCAGCATTTT. The full variable domain, its missing parts supplied by reference TRBV2 and TRBJ1-5, is EPEVTQTPSHQVTQMGQEVILRCVPISNHLYFYWYRQILGQKVEFLVSFYNNEISEKSEIFDDQFSVERPDGSNFTLKIRSTKLEDSAMYFCASSWGQGGSQPQHFGDGTRLSIL.

The J gene is TRBJ2-7, the V gene TRBV11-2; 9 nucleotides align to TRBD1. Germline CDR1 and CDR2: SGHAT and FQNNGV. The CDR3 spans 17 residues. After removal of 6 bases from V and 5 bases from J, the junction contained 17 bases not matched to a gene. The CDR3 sequence: CASSPEGARDRVHEQYF. The CDR3 bases are TGTGCCAGCAGTCCAGAAGGTGCCCGGGACAGGGTCCACGAGCAGTACTTC.

This clone was detected a few times. This specimen includes other DNA sequences encoding the same CDR3. V gene TRBV15 combines with J gene TRBJ2-5; D ambiguous. V was shortened by 1 base and J by 2 bases, with 11 bases between the two germline ends. The CDR3 contains 15 residues. Germline CDR1 and CDR2: LNHNV and YYDKDF (reference sequence). CDR3 DNA: TGTGCCACCAGCAGAGGTCCCGACGCGCAAGAGACCCAGTACTTC. This encodes CATSRGPDAQETQYF.

This clone appeared a single time. This rearrangement joins TRBV20-1 to TRBJ1-2, with D possibly TRBD1 on 5 matching bases. Germline CDR1 reads DFQATT; CDR2 reads SNEGSKA (reference sequence). This CDR3 is 11 amino acids long. As DNA, the CDR3 is TGCAGGGTCGGGGGTGACTATGGCTACACCTTC. Translating it yields CRVGGDYGYTF.

Notes on this clone: Other nucleotide sequences in the sample specify the same CDR3. The CDR3: CAISDGGSSYNEQFF. The CDR3 coding sequence is TGTGCCATCAGTGACGGCGGGAGCTCCTACAATGAGCAGTTCTTC. V gene TRBV10-3 combines with J gene TRBJ2-1; 7 bases agree with TRBD2. The ends lost 3 bases at V and 0 bases at J; junction bases unmatched: 2. Germline V gene lookup returns CDR1 ENHRY and CDR2 SYGVKD. This CDR3 comprises 15 residues.

In this sample, this clone turned up a few times. Within the sample, other DNA sequences also encode this same CDR3. The chain recombines TRBV29-1 with TRBJ1-1, with 8 nucleotides matching TRBD1. The germline V gene has CDR1 SQVTM and CDR2 ANQGSEA. The length of the CDR3 is 13 residues. V gave up 6 bases and J gave up 1 base; unmatched junction bases: 4. CDR3 loop: CSVTRGRNTEAFF. The CDR3 DNA reads TGCAGCGTCACCAGGGGGCGGAACACTGAAGCTTTCTTT.

The CDR3 protein is CASSSQDRGEKLFF. As DNA, the CDR3 is TGTGCCAGCAGCTCTCAGGACAGGGGTGAAAAACTGTTTTTT. V usage is TRBV7-9 and J usage is TRBJ1-4, with 9 bases fitting TRBD1. Germline-derived CDR1 and CDR2 are SEHNR and FQNEAQ (reference sequence). After removal of 4 bases from V and 7 bases from J, the junction contained 4 bases not matched to a gene. There are 14 residues in the CDR3. The entire variable domain, with the rest obtained from reference TRBV7-9 and TRBJ1-4, is as follows: DTGVSQNPRHKITKRGQNVTFRCDPISEHNRLYWYRQTLGQGPEFLTYFQNEAQLEKSRLLSDRFSAERPKGSFSTLEIQRTEQGDSAMYLCASSSQDRGEKLFFGSGTQLSVL.

The chain recombines TRBV28 with TRBJ1-2; D may be TRBD1 (6 bases). Germline assignment: CDR1 MDHEN and CDR2 SYDVKM. Trimming pared 4 bases from V and 6 bases from J, leaving 15 bases between. CDR3 length equals 14 residues. CDR3 coding DNA: TGTGCCAGCAGTTCACAGGGTTTTGGGGATGGCTACACCTTC. Amino acid sequence: CASSSQGFGDGYTF.